The 30 T cell receptor beta chains below were found in one sample sequenced in a study of T cells after yellow fever vaccination (dated by TCRdb to the late 2010s). The protocol used for the library was 5' RACE. The instrument was an Illumina HiSeq 2500. The public reads were reprocessed in TCRdb via fastp at Q25 and MiXCR, keeping in-frame beta chains. Under each unique CDR3 protein, matching rows form one entry showing the most common genes and DNA. In this sample the table shows 550,000 to 750,000 distinct CDR3 sequences, roughly 13% of which occur a single time. The ten largest make up about 14% of the sample. The treatment or condition label of this sample denotes: live attenuated yellow fever vaccine strain. Here the sequenced sample was PBMCs, taken on the day of the yellow fever booster vaccination. The receptors here all came from a man aged 25 to 40 who received the YFV17D yellow fever vaccine.

This clonotype appeared a few times. The CDR3 loop reads CASSYSDSREQFF. CDR3 in DNA: TGTGCCAGCAGTTACTCAGACAGCCGCGAGCAGTTCTTC. The chain carries TRBV6-6 and TRBJ2-1; D is possibly TRBD1 (5 bases). Germline CDR1 MNHNY, CDR2 SVGAGI (reference sequence). This CDR3 contains 13 residues. The V and J ends lost 0 bases and 10 bases respectively, with 10 bases between them.

This clonotype has just a few counts. V is TRBV5-1 and J is TRBJ1-1; D is perhaps TRBD1 (6 bases). With 0 bases removed from V and 6 bases from J, the gap between germline ends came to 15 bases. The CDR3 is made up of 15 amino acids. The germline V gene has CDR1 SGHRS and CDR2 YFSETQ. In nucleotides, the CDR3 is TGCGCCAGCAGCTTGGATACAGGGTTTTTATCTGAAGCTTTCTTT. It translates to CASSLDTGFLSEAFF. The full variable domain, rest sourced from reference TRBV5-1 and TRBJ1-1, is KAGVTQTPRYLIKTRGQQVTLSCSPISGHRSVSWYQQTPGQGLQFLFEYFSETQRNKGNFPGRFSGRQFSNSRSEMNVSTLELGDSALYLCASSLDTGFLSEAFFGQGTRLTVV.

This rearrangement joins TRBV30 to TRBJ1-5; unclear D gene. The CDR3 has 14 residues. Trimming cost V 2 bases and J 0 bases, with 8 bases left between them. CDR1 GTSNPN and CDR2 SVGIG come from the germline V gene (reference sequence). CDR3 sequence reads: CAWSTVDSNQPQHF. The DNA for the CDR3 is TGTGCCTGGAGTACAGTAGATAGCAATCAGCCCCAGCATTTT. Full variable domain (remainder filled in from reference TRBV30 and TRBJ1-5): SQTIHQWPATLVQPVGSPLSLECTVEGTSNPNLYWYRQAAGRGLQLLFYSVGIGQISSEVPQNLSASRPQDRQFILSSKKLLLSDSGFYLCAWSTVDSNQPQHFGDGTRLSIL.

This clonotype was recorded at least ten times. V and J are TRBV7-9 and TRBJ2-3, with unresolved D. This CDR3 contains 15 residues. CDR1 and CDR2 (germline): SEHNR, FQNEAQ (reference sequence). Trimming removed 2 bases at V and 2 bases at J, with 11 bases between. The CDR3 loop is CASSLSNGYTDTQYF. In DNA form, the CDR3 reads TGTGCCAGCAGCTTATCGAACGGGTACACAGATACGCAGTATTTT.

The rearrangement joins TRBV7-2 to TRBJ2-7; D unclear. Germline V lookup: CDR1 SGHTA, CDR2 FQGNSA. Between the trimmed V and J ends, which lost 5 bases and 3 bases, there was a span of 20 bases. This CDR3 has 16 residues. The CDR3: CASSLGLGLSRYEQYF. In nucleotides, the CDR3 is TGTGCCAGCAGCCTCGGCCTGGGGTTGTCCCGCTACGAGCAGTACTTC.

V and J are TRBV20-1 and TRBJ2-1, with 9 bases fitting TRBD2. V lost 6 bases, J lost 6 bases, and 12 bases stayed unmatched. The germline V gene has CDR1 DFQATT and CDR2 SNEGSKA (reference sequence). The CDR3 is 15 amino acids. The CDR3 protein is CSARSLAGKGNEQFF. The DNA for the CDR3 is TGCAGTGCCCGGTCCCTAGCGGGAAAAGGCAATGAGCAGTTCTTC.

This clonotype was picked up a small number of times. The CDR3: CASSLGLGDSEQFF. The CDR3 bases are TGTGCCAGCAGCTTGGGGTTGGGCGACAGCGAGCAGTTCTTC. J is TRBJ2-1 and V is TRBV5-6; D possibly corresponds to TRBD1 (5 bases). V was cut by 0 bases and J by 10 bases, with 14 bases left in between. The CDR3 contains 14 residues. CDR1 and CDR2 (germline): SGHDT, YYEEEE.

The chain is built from TRBV9 and TRBJ2-7; a weak D match, TRBD1 (5 bases). The germline CDR1 and CDR2 sequences are SGDLS and YYNGEE. V lost 3 bases, J lost 5 bases, and 15 bases lay in between. The CDR3 has 14 amino acids. CDR3 nucleotide sequence: TGTGCCAGCAGCGGACAGCAGGGTCTCGACGAGCAGTACTTC. It is translated as CASSGQQGLDEQYF.

Ten or more counts support this clonotype. The J gene is TRBJ2-1, the V gene TRBV27; D not resolved. The CDR3 runs 14 residues. Trimming left V 0 bases short and J 6 bases short, with 9 bases between. The germline V gene has CDR1 MNHEY and CDR2 SMNVEV (reference sequence). CDR3 bases: TGTGCCAGCAGTTTATCGGTAGGCTCCAATGAGCAGTTCTTC. Translating gives CASSLSVGSNEQFF.

The V call is TRBV7-9, the J call TRBJ2-7; no reliable D call. CDR3 size: 12 residues. CDR1 SEHNR and CDR2 FQNEAQ come from the germline V gene (reference sequence). V was clipped by 5 bases and J by 4 bases, with 9 bases between them. CDR3 sequence reads: CASSGNVYEQYF. The CDR3 DNA reads TGTGCCAGCAGCGGGAACGTATACGAGCAGTACTTC.

The chain carries TRBV30 and TRBJ2-1; D ambiguous. There are 14 residues in the CDR3. V lost 0 bases to trimming and J lost 3 bases, with 9 bases between them. The germline V gene has CDR1 GTSNPN and CDR2 SVGIG (reference sequence). CDR3 coding DNA: TGTGCCTGGAGTGTTTCAGAAATCTACAATGAGCAGTTCTTC. Translating gives CAWSVSEIYNEQFF.

The chain employs TRBV30 and TRBJ2-1; the match to TRBD2 covers 14 bases. Trimming took 2 bases from V and 7 from J; bases not matched to a gene: 4. Per the germline V gene, CDR1 is GTSNPN and CDR2 is SVGIG (reference sequence). This CDR3 is 15 amino acids long. The CDR3 nucleotides are TGTGCCTGGAGTCGGGGACTAGCGGGAGAAAATGAGCAGTTCTTC. Translating gives CAWSRGLAGENEQFF. Looking up the rest from reference TRBV30 and TRBJ2-1 gives the full variable domain: SQTIHQWPATLVQPVGSPLSLECTVEGTSNPNLYWYRQAAGRGLQLLFYSVGIGQISSEVPQNLSASRPQDRQFILSSKKLLLSDSGFYLCAWSRGLAGENEQFFGPGTRLTVL.

Here the CDR3 reads CASSPMKDSYEQYF. The CDR3 nucleotides are TGTGCCAGCTCACCAATGAAGGACTCCTACGAGCAGTACTTC. This chain joins TRBV18 and TRBJ2-7; no clear D. The germline CDR1 and CDR2 sequences are KGHSH and LQKENI. The CDR3 is 14 residues long. V lost 2 bases to trimming and J lost 0 bases, with 8 bases between them.

The chain recombines TRBV28 with TRBJ1-1; D may be TRBD1 (5 bases). The CDR3 contains 14 residues. Germline V gene sequence: CDR1 MDHEN, CDR2 SYDVKM. With 7 bases removed from V and 2 bases from J, the gap between germline ends came to 14 bases. This chain's CDR3 is CASTGDAYNTEAFF. DNA for the CDR3: TGTGCCAGCACCGGGGACGCCTACAACACTGAAGCTTTCTTT.

In its sample, this clonotype was seen a few times. CDR3 protein: CASSYWATSGMFYEQYF. The CDR3 bases are TGTGCCAGCAGTTACTGGGCGACTAGCGGGATGTTCTACGAGCAGTACTTC. The rearrangement uses TRBV6-2 or TRBV6-3 and TRBJ2-7, with 11 bases identical to TRBD2. Per the germline V gene, CDR1 is MNHEY and CDR2 is SVGEGT. Trimming removed 1 base from V and 3 bases from J; junction bases left unmatched: 8. The length of the CDR3 is 17 residues.

This clonotype was seen only a few times. The chain carries TRBV25-1 and TRBJ2-5; a possible D gene is TRBD2 (5 bases). The CDR3 runs 16 residues. V was trimmed by 1 base and J by 4 bases, leaving 16 bases between them. The germline V gene encodes CDR1 MGHDK and CDR2 SYGVNS. Here the CDR3 reads CASSESSPGVAETQYF. The CDR3 DNA reads TGTGCCAGCAGTGAATCGAGCCCCGGGGTCGCAGAGACCCAGTACTTC.

V usage is TRBV7-2 and J usage is TRBJ2-7; 10 nucleotides line up with TRBD1. Germline CDR1 SGHTA, CDR2 FQGNSA. The CDR3 sequence is 15 residues long. Losses at the gene ends were 6 bases for V and 3 bases for J; bases not matched to a gene: 8. DNA for the CDR3: TGTGCCAGCAGTGATGGGACAGGGGTTTTCTACGAGCAGTACTTC. It yields the protein CASSDGTGVFYEQYF.

This clonotype occurred a few times. The CDR3 protein is CASSLEGEAFF. CDR3 nucleotides: TGTGCCAGCAGTTTAGAGGGCGAGGCTTTCTTT. The chain is built from TRBV27 and TRBJ1-1; no clear D. This CDR3 has 11 amino acids. Looked up from germline, CDR1 is MNHEY and CDR2 is SMNVEV (reference sequence). V dropped 2 bases and J dropped 11 bases, with 9 bases sitting between them.

The chain uses TRBV7-9 and TRBJ1-2; TRBD1 is a possible D gene (5 bases). Trimming pared 5 bases from V and 3 bases from J, leaving 13 bases between. Germline V gene data show CDR1 as SEHNR and CDR2 as FQNEAQ (reference sequence). The CDR3 is 14 amino acids. In DNA, the CDR3 is TGTGCCAGCAGCATGGGGCCGGACTACTATGGCTACACCTTC. Translating it yields CASSMGPDYYGYTF.

This clonotype was counted a few times. V gene TRBV5-1 combines with J gene TRBJ2-7, with 11 bases matching TRBD1. CDR3 length equals 17 residues. CDR1 is SGHRS and CDR2 is YFSETQ in the germline V gene. The V segment lost 1 base and the J segment 2 bases; nucleotides outside the gene matches: 8. The CDR3 DNA follows: TGCGCCAGCAGCTTGCCTCCGGGACAGGGGGACCCCTACGAGCAGTACTTC. Encoded protein: CASSLPPGQGDPYEQYF.

This clonotype was recorded a few times. This chain's CDR3 is CASRSIAGEGTQYF. The DNA of the CDR3 is TGTGCCAGCAGGTCTATAGCGGGAGAGGGCACGCAGTATTTT. The rearrangement uses TRBV6-1 and TRBJ2-3, with TRBD2 matching 9 bases. Trimming at V came to 6 bases and at J to 9 bases, leaving 10 bases not matched to a gene. The CDR3 is made up of 14 amino acids. Germline values: CDR1 MNHNS, CDR2 SASEGT.

The chain uses TRBV10-3 and TRBJ2-7, with D possibly being TRBD2 (5 bases). V was shortened by 2 bases and J by 3 bases, with 5 bases between the two germline ends. From germline, CDR1 is ENHRY and CDR2 SYGVKD. The CDR3 length is 12 residues. In DNA form, the CDR3 reads TGTGCCATCAGTGAGCGGGGCTACGAGCAGTACTTC. This gives the protein CAISERGYEQYF.

This clonotype was picked up a small number of times. The J gene is TRBJ2-1, the V gene TRBV12-3 or TRBV12-4, with 10 bases identical to TRBD2. V lost 10 bases to trimming and J lost 7 bases; unmatched junction nucleotides: 10. The CDR3 extends over 14 amino acids. The CDR3 is CANGAGGPGNEQFF. CDR3 in DNA: TGTGCCAATGGAGCGGGAGGGCCGGGGAATGAGCAGTTCTTC.

The table lists this clonotype with many counts. The chain couples TRBV14 to TRBJ1-1, with no clear D. Germline values: CDR1 SGHDN, CDR2 FVKESK. The CDR3 length is 14 residues. Between the trimmed V and J ends, which lost 1 base and 4 bases, there was a span of 10 bases. CDR3 coding DNA: TGTGCCAGCAGCCAAGGTTCAGGCATCACTGAAGCTTTCTTT. Residues: CASSQGSGITEAFF.

The sample holds a few counts of this clonotype. V and J are TRBV28 and TRBJ2-1, with TRBD2 matching over 8 bases. This CDR3 contains 14 residues. The V and J ends lost 7 bases and 4 bases, in that order; junction bases with no gene match: 6. Germline CDR1 MDHEN, CDR2 SYDVKM. The CDR3 region is CASKTGGAYNEQFF. In nucleotides, the CDR3 is TGTGCCAGCAAAACGGGGGGGGCTTACAATGAGCAGTTCTTC.

The chain combines TRBV18 with TRBJ2-1; D gene uncertain. Trimming removed 4 bases at V and 2 bases at J, with 15 bases between. The CDR3 has 16 amino acids. Germline CDR1 reads KGHSH; CDR2 reads LQKENI. The CDR3 sequence: CASSLIVMDTYNEQFF. The DNA of the CDR3 is TGTGCCAGCTCACTCATCGTGATGGATACCTACAATGAGCAGTTCTTC.

This clonotype was seen a handful of times. CDR3 amino acids: CASSPSDRETTDTQYF. The CDR3 DNA reads as TGTGCCAGCAGTCCCTCCGACCGGGAAACCACAGATACGCAGTATTTT. This chain connects TRBV27 to TRBJ2-3; possibly TRBD2 for D (5 bases). Germline V CDR1 and CDR2: MNHEY, SMNVEV (reference sequence). CDR3 length: 16 residues. Trimming cost V 5 bases and J 2 bases, with 17 bases left between them.

The rearrangement uses TRBV5-1 and TRBJ2-3, with 7 nucleotides matching TRBD1. CDR1 and CDR2 from the germline V gene are SGHRS and YFSETQ. V lost 4 bases, J lost 0 bases, and 8 bases stayed unmatched. The CDR3 sequence is 16 residues long. CDR3 coding DNA: TGCGCCAGCAGCCCCAGGGACAGATCTAGCACAGATACGCAGTATTTT. It codes for CASSPRDRSSTDTQYF.

The chain employs TRBV5-5 and TRBJ2-5; the match to TRBD2 covers 11 bases. Germline V CDR1 and CDR2: SGHKS, YYEKEE (reference sequence). This CDR3 is 15 amino acids long. V lost 0 bases, J lost 6 bases, and 4 bases stayed unmatched. CDR3 bases: TGTGCCAGCAGCTTGGCACTAGCGGGAGATCAGACCCAGTACTTC. This translates into CASSLALAGDQTQYF.

This clonotype was picked up a small number of times. The rearrangement uses TRBV5-1 and TRBJ2-2, with a tentative D call TRBD2 (6 bases). Germline CDR1 is SGHRS and CDR2 is YFSETQ. The length of the CDR3 is 14 residues. Trimming removed 5 bases at V and 5 bases at J, with 13 bases between. This CDR3 is CASSHQTSTGELFF. The CDR3, as DNA: TGCGCCAGCAGTCACCAGACTAGTACCGGGGAGCTGTTTTTT.